Below are 20 T cell receptor beta chains sequenced from a single sample in a study of T cells after posttransplantation cyclophosphamide. Busulfan-fludarabine conditioning, marrow transplant, and cyclophosphamide on days +3 and +4 were administered. Produced via immunoSEQ multiplex PCR; TCRdb's table is partial and in-frame only. The sample holds roughly 10,000 clones, and no clone turns up only once. The sample in question was PBMCs, obtained about 350 days after allogeneic stem cell transplant with posttransplant cyclophosphamide. These receptors came from a male patient in his forties or fifties who received an allogeneic stem cell transplant from a related donor and was CMV-positive. These T cells may partly come from the graft donor.

This clone showed up many times. This chain connects TRBV19 to TRBJ1-5; TRBD1 matches 10 bases. The V and J ends lost 9 bases and 2 bases, in that order; junction bases with no gene match: 10. The CDR3 runs to 16 residues. Germline V CDR1 and CDR2: LNHDA, SQIVND (reference sequence). The CDR3 DNA follows: TGTGCCAGCCGGGACAGGGGAGGGAGTGGCAATCAGCCCCAGCATTTT. It encodes CASRDRGGSGNQPQHF. Based on the CDR3 plus reference TRBV19 and TRBJ1-5, the full variable domain is DGGITQSPKYLFRKEGQNVTLSCEQNLNHDAMYWYRQDPGQGLRLIYYSQIVNDFQKGDIAEGYSVSREKKESFPLTVTSAQKNPTAFYLCASRDRGGSGNQPQHFGDGTRLSIL.

This clone was recorded many times. The J gene is TRBJ1-2, the V gene TRBV6-4; TRBD1 agrees at 9 bases. From germline, CDR1 is MRHNA and CDR2 SNTAGT. Unmatched junction bases numbered 2, after V lost 7 bases and J lost 2 bases. CDR3 length: 13 residues. Here the CDR3 DNA reads TGTGCCAGCAAGGGACAGGGAAACTATGGCTACACCTTC. It encodes CASKGQGNYGYTF.

This clone showed up just a few times. This sequence joins TRBV7-6 and TRBJ1-6; 8 bases are a match to TRBD1. This CDR3 has 16 residues. The V segment lost 3 bases and the J segment 5 bases; nucleotides outside the gene matches: 6. Germline CDR1 is SGHVS and CDR2 is FNYEAQ. The CDR3 is CASSLRQGRDNSPLHF. CDR3 coding DNA: TGTGCCAGCAGCTTGAGACAGGGGAGGGATAATTCACCCCTCCACTTT.

This clone was counted many times. The chain combines TRBV7-2 with TRBJ2-7; 8 bases line up with TRBD1. Germline CDR1 SGHTA, CDR2 FQGNSA. The CDR3 extends over 15 amino acids. V lost 1 base to trimming and J lost 6 bases; unmatched junction nucleotides: 8. This chain's CDR3 is CASSLEGRGLGEQYF. Written as DNA, the CDR3 is TGTGCCAGCAGCTTAGAGGGCAGGGGGCTGGGCGAGCAGTACTTC.

At least ten counts were recorded for this clone. The chain has TRBV7-8 and TRBJ2-1; D is perhaps TRBD2 (6 bases). This CDR3 has 12 residues. Germline V gene data show CDR1 as SGHVS and CDR2 as FQNEAQ. V lost 7 bases to trimming and J lost 12 bases, with 16 bases between them. CDR3 amino acids: CASTDYRGWQFF. DNA of the CDR3: TGTGCCAGCACCGACTATCGGGGGTGGCAGTTCTTC.

This clone showed up just a few times. The V gene is TRBV7-2, the J gene TRBJ2-3, with 8 bases fitting TRBD1. The ends lost 5 bases at V and 5 bases at J; junction bases unmatched: 9. Germline values: CDR1 SGHTA, CDR2 FQGNSA. The CDR3 consists of 15 residues. The CDR3 here is CASSTQGAVRDTQYF. In DNA form, the CDR3 reads TGTGCCAGCAGCACCCAGGGGGCAGTAAGAGATACGCAGTATTTT.

This clone was seen at least ten times. The rearrangement uses TRBV10-3 and TRBJ2-7; 10 bases line up with TRBD2. Trimming at V came to 4 bases and at J to 4 bases, leaving 7 bases not matched to a gene. CDR1 is ENHRY, CDR2 SYGVKD, per germline. The CDR3 is 15 residues long. DNA for the CDR3: TGTGCCATCAGTGGAGGTGGAGCGGGAGGGTACGAGCAGTACTTC. The encoded protein is CAISGGGAGGYEQYF.

Many counts were recorded for this clone. The J gene is TRBJ2-1, the V gene TRBV7-9; D is unresolved. V lost 4 bases and J 5 bases, leaving 15 bases between the germline ends. There are 15 residues in the CDR3. Germline CDR1 reads SEHNR; CDR2 reads FQNEAQ (reference sequence). CDR3 residues: CASSSRVVRDNEQFF. CDR3 DNA: TGTGCCAGCAGCTCTCGTGTGGTACGGGACAATGAGCAGTTCTTC.

In its sample, this clone was seen many times. This chain connects TRBV19 to TRBJ2-2; 12 bases are a match to TRBD2. Trimming took 11 bases from V and 4 from J; bases not matched to a gene: 8. CDR1 is LNHDA and CDR2 is SQIVND in the germline V gene (reference sequence). The CDR3 consists of 15 residues. The CDR3 loop reads CASWTSGVVTGELFF. DNA for the CDR3: TGTGCCTCCTGGACTAGCGGGGTAGTCACCGGGGAGCTGTTTTTT.

This clone was seen at least ten times. The rearrangement links TRBV21-1 to TRBJ2-7; the tabulated D call, TRBD2, remains unverified against the DNA. TRBV21-1 is a pseudogene segment. CDR3 length: 16 residues. The CDR3 protein is CASSKAPPSAPYEQYF. The CDR3 nucleotides are TGTGCCAGCAGTAAAGCCCCGCCTAGCGCACCCTACGAGCAGTACTTC.

This clone was picked up a small number of times. The chain couples TRBV11-2 to TRBJ2-5; the D is unclear. The last part of the DNA fits TRBJ2-7 better; the J call may be wrong. CDR3 size: 14 residues. From germline, CDR1 is SGHAT and CDR2 FQNNGV. The CDR3 DNA follows: TGTGCCAGCAGCTTAGCTCTATTAGCCTACGAGCAGTACTTC. Residues: CASSLALLAYEQYF.

This clone was counted many times. The rearrangement uses TRBV18 and TRBJ1-4, with 8 bases aligning to TRBD1. V dropped 8 bases and J dropped 3; count of bases not matched to a gene: 5. The CDR3 runs to 14 residues. The germline V gene has CDR1 KGHSH and CDR2 LQKENI. The CDR3 loop is CASRRGQANEKLFF. Here the CDR3 DNA reads TGTGCCAGCCGCAGGGGGCAGGCTAATGAAAAACTGTTTTTT.

At least ten counts were recorded for this clone. This chain links TRBV10-3 with TRBJ1-2; D is perhaps TRBD1 (5 bases). V dropped 3 bases and J dropped 3 bases, with 11 bases sitting between them. Germline V CDR1 and CDR2: ENHRY, SYGVKD. The CDR3 has 14 amino acids. Written as DNA, the CDR3 is TGTGCCATCAGTGATGGGGGGTCGTACTATGGCTACACCTTC. This encodes CAISDGGSYYGYTF.

This clone appeared many times. CDR3 sequence: CAISEVWGGTDTQYF. As DNA, the CDR3 is TGTGCCATCAGTGAGGTCTGGGGAGGCACAGATACGCAGTATTTT. The chain uses TRBV10-3 and TRBJ2-3; maybe TRBD2 (5 bases). The CDR3 length is 15 residues. Trimming removed 2 bases at V and 1 base at J, with 10 bases between. Germline V lookup: CDR1 ENHRY, CDR2 SYGVKD.

This clone was recorded many times. The chain has TRBV5-1 and TRBJ1-2; possibly TRBD1 for D (6 bases). Trimming took off 0 bases at V and 4 bases at J, with 16 bases between the two ends. Germline CDR1 reads SGHRS; CDR2 reads YFSETQ. The CDR3 runs 16 residues. The CDR3 is CASSLARGPLGYGYTF. The DNA for the CDR3 is TGCGCCAGCAGCTTGGCCAGGGGCCCCCTGGGCTATGGCTACACCTTC.

This clone was seen many times. The CDR3 region has the DNA TGCGCCAGCAGCGTGTTCGGTCTGGATACGCAGTATTTT. Translation gives CASSVFGLDTQYF. V is TRBV4-1 and J is TRBJ2-3, with unresolved D. V was cut by 5 bases and J by 6 bases, with 12 bases left in between. The CDR3 is 13 residues long. From germline, CDR1 is MGHRA and CDR2 YSYEKL.

Many counts were recorded for this clone. The gene calls are TRBV9 and TRBJ2-3; D uncertain. There are 15 residues in the CDR3. V lost 0 bases and J lost 6, with 14 bases in between. Germline loops: CDR1 SGDLS, CDR2 YYNGEE. In nucleotides, the CDR3 is TGTGCCAGCAGCGTAGGGCTAGTTGCTACCGATACGCAGTATTTT. Translating gives CASSVGLVATDTQYF.

This clone was detected many times. The chain is built from TRBV7-9 and TRBJ2-7; no clear D. Trimming took off 1 base at V and 1 base at J, with 5 bases between the two ends. The CDR3 is 13 residues long. Germline assignment: CDR1 SEHNR and CDR2 FQNEAQ (reference sequence). The CDR3 loop reads CASSLGVSYEQYF. The CDR3 DNA is TGTGCCAGCAGCTTAGGAGTTTCCTACGAGCAGTACTTC.

This clone was picked up many times. This chain links TRBV7-2 with TRBJ2-3; D perhaps matches TRBD2 (6 bases). V gave up 4 bases and J gave up 4 bases, with 12 bases separating them. The CDR3 covers 14 residues. Germline loops: CDR1 SGHTA, CDR2 FQGNSA. CDR3 sequence (DNA): TGTGCCAGCAGCTCATGGGGAGGCCCAGATACGCAGTATTTT. Residues: CASSSWGGPDTQYF. Full variable domain (outside the CDR3, taken from reference TRBV7-2 and TRBJ2-3): GAGVSQSPSNKVTEKGKDVELRCDPISGHTALYWYRQSLGQGLEFLIYFQGNSAPDKSGLPSDRFSAERTGGSVSTLTIQRTQQEDSAVYLCASSSWGGPDTQYFGPGTRLTVL.

On this clone: A far more abundant clone sits one base away, making this likely a read error. Other DNA sequences from this sample encode an identical CDR3 as well. The chain is built from TRBV2 and TRBJ2-3; TRBD2 agrees at 14 bases. The V gene's germline CDR1 is SNHLY and CDR2 FYNNEI. With 7 bases clipped from V and 0 bases from J, the junction kept 15 bases outside the gene matches. The CDR3 is made up of 20 amino acids. This chain's CDR3 is CASIPTYGLAGGDSTDTQYF. The CDR3 DNA follows: TGTGCCAGCATCCCCACCTATGGACTAGCGGGAGGCGACAGCACAGATACGCAGTATTTT.